The 5 T cell receptor beta chains below come from one sample, sequenced in a study of low-dose radiotherapy and immunotherapy resistance in tumors. Alpha- and beta-chain coverage of first-strand cDNA came from TRAV- and TRBV-specific primers. With a constant-region primer and a V-primer adapter, TCRs were subjected to 20 to 25 PCR cycles of amplification. In TCRdb, the reads were re-called with MiXCR into one record per CDR3 protein. This table holds about 30,000 distinct CDR3 sequences, about half found once. Specified time point: after trial treatment. Treatment meaning: LDRT plus nivolumab, ipilimumab, low-dose cyclophosphamide and aspirin (RACIN trial). Here the sequenced sample was PBMCs, taken after low-dose radiotherapy plus immunotherapy. The receptor source for this set is a male donor with gallbladder cancer.

In its sample, this clonotype was seen once. The chain employs TRBV7-2 and TRBJ1-5; D uncertain. In germline, CDR1 is SGHTA, CDR2 FQGNSA. CDR3 length: 13 amino acids. V was pared by 2 bases and J by 7 bases, with 9 bases between. In nucleotides, the CDR3 is TGTGCCAGCAGCTTAACGGGGAGACAGCCCCAGCATTTT. Translating gives CASSLTGRQPQHF.

This clonotype was seen once. The chain couples TRBV1 to TRBJ1-2; TRBD1 was called by the table and not checked on the DNA. TRBV1 is a pseudogene segment. This CDR3 is 14 amino acids long. CDR3 residues: CASSLFWGDYGYTF. In nucleotides, the CDR3 is TGCGCCAGCAGCCTTTTTTGGGGGGACTATGGCTACACCTTC.

Concerning this clonotype itself: At one end, the junction sequence differs from germline, possibly due to a read error. This sequence joins TRBV28 and TRBJ2-5, with D possibly matching TRBD2 (5 bases). CDR1 is MDHEN, CDR2 SYDVKM, per germline. CDR3 length equals 14 residues. CDR3 amino acids: CATSDPDFQETQYF. CDR3 sequence (DNA): TGTGCCACCAGTGATCCGGACTTTCAAGAGACCCAGTACTTC. Filled out from reference TRBV28 and TRBJ2-5, the complete variable domain reads DVKVTQSSRYLVKRTGEKVFLECVQDMDHENMFWYRQDPGLGLRLIYFSYDVKMKEKGDIPEGYSVSREKKERFSLILESASTNQTSMYLCATSDPDFQETQYFGPGTRLLVL.

With regard to this clonotype: This may stem from a read error, because a much larger clone lies one nucleotide away. V usage is TRBV7-9 and J usage is TRBJ2-3; no reliable D call. This CDR3 has 17 residues. CDR1 and CDR2 from the germline V gene are SEHNR and FQNEAQ (reference sequence). Trimming cost V 1 base and J 0 bases, with 14 bases left between them. The chain's CDR3 is CASSLDGPRTSTDTQYF. The CDR3 nucleotides read TGTGCCAGCAGCTTAGATGGTCCCCGCACTAGCACAGATACGCAGTATTTT. The entire variable domain, with the rest obtained from reference TRBV7-9 and TRBJ2-3, is as follows: DTGVSQNPRHKITKRGQNVTFRCDPISEHNRLYWYRQTLGQGPEFLTYFQNEAQLEKSRLLSDRFSAERPKGSFSTLEIQRTEQGDSAMYLCASSLDGPRTSTDTQYFGPGTRLTVL.

The chain recombines TRBV6-2 or TRBV6-3 with TRBJ1-5, with D perhaps TRBD1 (6 bases). The CDR3 runs 17 residues. Trimming pared 6 bases from V and 3 bases from J, leaving 21 bases between. Looked up from germline, CDR1 is MNHEY and CDR2 is SVGEGT. CDR3 nucleotides: TGTGCCAGCAGAAAAGATAGGGGGGCCGAGGTCAATCAGCCCCAGCATTTT. Translated: CASRKDRGAEVNQPQHF.